The text below deals with one TCR beta chain. The data belong to a study of blood T cell repertoires in COVID-19. Turning to the study itself: The cDNA or gDNA used as material had been derived from T cells, B-cell-depleted T cells, or PBMCs.

Authors' analysis steps: Amplified reference gene primers provided the basis for estimating nucleated cell counts. Some clones are missing from TCRdb's copy, which holds only in-frame ones; the method was immunoSEQ multiplex PCR. V and J calls and clone size are given by that table; D and trimming were obtained from the DNA. The repertoire holds 300,000 or so clones, with approximately 90% as singletons. The germline CDR1 and CDR2 sequences are SGHVS and FQNEAQ. This CDR3 region has 16 residues. Trimming shortened V by 6 bases and J by 1 base, and 16 bases separated the two germline ends. This receptor was taken from a woman in her forties with acute or convalescent COVID-19. The J gene is TRBJ2-4, the V gene TRBV7-8; D may be TRBD2 (7 bases). The sample consisted of peripheral blood. CDR3 sequence reads: CASRPAGAGAKNIQYF. In DNA, the CDR3 is TGTGCCAGCAGGCCGGCGGGGGCCGGGGCCAAAAACATTCAGTACTTC.